What follows are 19 T cell receptor beta chains derived from one specimen sequenced in a study of spatial heterogeneity in lung cancer. In TCRdb, the 5' RACE reads were re-called with MiXCR into one record per CDR3 protein. The data hold almost 7,000 distinct CDR3 sequences, with 14% observed a single time. As for time point: sample taken at primary tumor resection. Their antigen targets remain unknown. Findings and limits, study-wide: Counts of expanded alpha and beta TCRs within tumors tracked the tumor nonsynonymous mutation count.

Sample: lung tumor tissue, taken at surgery. The receptor source for this set is a male donor with early-stage non-small cell lung cancer.

This clonotype has at least ten counts. This beta chain slipped into a library made for alpha chains as a stray read, so its size is not meaningful. The V gene is TRBV5-1, the J gene TRBJ1-1; no reliable D call. The CDR3 is made up of 14 amino acids. The germline CDR1 and CDR2 sequences are SGHRS and YFSETQ. V lost 0 bases, J lost 3 bases, and 9 bases lay in between. The CDR3 region is CASSLGVLDTEAFF. Here the CDR3 DNA reads TGCGCCAGCAGCTTGGGGGTATTGGACACTGAAGCTTTCTTT.

This clonotype was counted many times. In a library made to pick up alpha chains, this beta chain is a stray read with a size that means little. The CDR3 nucleotides read TGTGCCAGCTCACCCTGGGGTCGTCAAGAGACCCAGTACTTC. Translation: CASSPWGRQETQYF. This sequence joins TRBV18 and TRBJ2-5; no firm D call. V gave up 3 bases and J gave up 2 bases, with 10 bases separating them. The germline V gene has CDR1 KGHSH and CDR2 LQKENI. The CDR3 covers 14 residues.

This clonotype was counted ten times or more. Because this beta chain is a stray read in a library intended to capture alpha chains, its abundance should not be given much weight. The genes are TRBV20-1 and TRBJ1-4; D might be TRBD1 (5 bases). The CDR3 contains 14 residues. The ends were cut back, 2 bases at V and 5 bases at J, with 12 bases in the middle. From germline, CDR1 is DFQATT and CDR2 SNEGSKA (reference sequence). The CDR3 sequence: CSARRAGSNEKLFF. The CDR3 nucleotides read TGCAGTGCTAGAAGGGCAGGGTCCAATGAAAAACTGTTTTTT.

Concerning this clonotype itself: A library prepared for alpha chains yielded this beta chain as an off-target read; its size is of little meaning. CDR3 DNA sequence: TGTGCCAGCAGTTACTATCTGGGGGAGGGGGCAGATACGCAGTATTTT. The encoded protein is CASSYYLGEGADTQYF. The chain couples TRBV6-2 or TRBV6-3 to TRBJ2-3; the D gene is possibly TRBD2 (7 bases). The CDR3 runs to 16 residues. Trimming removed 1 base from V and 4 bases from J, with 15 bases in between. The germline CDR1 and CDR2 sequences are MNHEY and SVGEGT.

This clonotype was observed many times. Because the library targeted alpha chains, this beta chain is an off-target read whose size means little. For the CDR3, the DNA is TGTGCCATCAGTTTTATTACAGGGGATGGCTACACCTTC. It yields the protein CAISFITGDGYTF. The V and J genes are TRBV10-3 and TRBJ1-2; TRBD1 matches at 7 bases. The CDR3 contains 13 residues. With V trimmed by 5 bases and J by 6 bases, 6 bases remained unmatched. Germline V CDR1 and CDR2: ENHRY, SYGVKD.

Relative to its sample, this clonotype is medium-sized. The library was built for alpha chains, so this beta chain is an off-target read and its size means little. The chain links TRBV6-5 to TRBJ2-1, with 9 bases that match TRBD2. Germline loops: CDR1 MNHEY, CDR2 SVGAGI. This CDR3 is built from 15 residues. Trimming took 5 bases from V and 8 from J; bases not matched to a gene: 10. This chain's CDR3 is CASSKIAGEVYEQFF. The CDR3 region has the DNA TGTGCCAGCAGTAAAATAGCGGGAGAGGTCTATGAGCAGTTCTTC.

A remark on this clonotype: Found in a library prepared for alpha chains, this beta chain is an off-target read, and its abundance has little meaning. The gene calls are TRBV28 and TRBJ1-2; D is uncertain. Trimming cost V 4 bases and J 4 bases, with 22 bases left between them. Germline assignment: CDR1 MDHEN and CDR2 SYDVKM. The CDR3 totals 17 residues. The DNA of the CDR3 is TGTGCCAGCAGTTCCCCGGCAGTTTCCACGGGAACCTATGGCTACACCTTC. Protein product: CASSSPAVSTGTYGYTF.

This clonotype occurred many times. This beta chain turned up in a library designed for alpha chains; as an off-target read, its abundance says little. This rearrangement joins TRBV30 to TRBJ1-1, with 7 bases that match TRBD1. CDR1 is GTSNPN and CDR2 is SVGIG in the germline V gene (reference sequence). The CDR3 extends over 14 amino acids. J lost 0 bases, V lost 0 bases, and 1 base had no gene match. This chain's CDR3 is CAWSVGQVNTEAFF. The CDR3 region has the DNA TGTGCCTGGAGTGTCGGACAGGTGAACACTGAAGCTTTCTTT.

The sample holds many counts of this clonotype. This beta chain is an off-target read within a library intended for alpha chains, so its frequency means little. J is TRBJ2-5 and V is TRBV6-5; D call uncertain. The CDR3 length is 12 residues. CDR1 and CDR2 (germline): MNHEY, SVGAGI. V lost 6 bases, J lost 5 bases, and 10 bases lay in between. The CDR3 bases are TGTGCCAGCAGCCGACCTAAGGAGACCCAGTACTTC. It translates to CASSRPKETQYF.

This clonotype has a count of ten or more. This beta chain represents an off-target read in a library built for alpha chains; its size is of limited meaning. This chain joins TRBV6-2 or TRBV6-3 and TRBJ2-1, with D perhaps matching TRBD2 (5 bases). The CDR3 runs 15 residues. Deletions cut 5 bases from V and 4 bases from J, with 15 bases between. The germline CDR1 and CDR2 sequences are MNHEY and SVGEGT. The DNA of the CDR3 is TGTGCCAGCAGTGACCCGTTTGGACTGTACAATGAGCAGTTCTTC. Its translation is CASSDPFGLYNEQFF.

By sample fraction, this clonotype is medium-sized. This beta chain is a stray sequence in a library constructed for alpha chains; its clone size is not meaningful. The V call is TRBV20-1, the J call TRBJ1-1; no firm D call. The CDR3 totals 11 residues. The germline V and J ends were trimmed by 3 bases and 3 bases, with 5 bases remaining between them. Germline-derived CDR1 and CDR2 are DFQATT and SNEGSKA (reference sequence). This CDR3 is CSASRDTEAFF. In DNA, the CDR3 is TGCAGTGCTAGCCGAGACACTGAAGCTTTCTTT.

In its sample, this clonotype was seen many times. Within a library made for alpha chains, this beta chain is off target, and its count is uninformative. This chain links TRBV24-1 with TRBJ2-3; 7 bases are shared with TRBD1. J was trimmed by 2 bases and V by 9 bases; bases with no gene match: 4. Looked up from germline, CDR1 is KGHDR and CDR2 is SFDVKD. The CDR3 is made up of 13 amino acids. As DNA, the CDR3 is TGTGCCACCGGACAGGAGGTCACAGATACGCAGTATTTT. It codes for CATGQEVTDTQYF.

Comments on this clonotype: With a much larger clone just one base away, this may be a read error. The CDR3 end shows no conserved phenylalanine or tryptophan, and so a read error is likely. For a library built for alpha chains, this beta chain is a stray read; little rests on its size. This chain joins TRBV20-1 and TRBJ2-7, with 10 nucleotides matching TRBD2. CDR3 length: 16 residues. V shed 2 bases and J 1 base; nucleotides not matched to a gene: 8. Germline CDR1 DFQATT, CDR2 SNEGSKA (reference sequence). CDR3 protein: CSARLMTSGRSYEQYL. The CDR3 nucleotides read TGCAGTGCTAGACTAATGACTAGCGGGCGGTCCTACGAGCAGTACCTC.

This clonotype appeared many times. A library prepared for alpha chains yielded this beta chain as an off-target read; its size is of little meaning. The V gene is TRBV6-5, the J gene TRBJ2-1; 8 bases are a match to TRBD1. Germline CDR1 reads MNHEY; CDR2 reads SVGAGI. This CDR3 is 12 amino acids long. The ends lost 6 bases at V and 7 bases at J; junction bases unmatched: 2. The CDR3 loop reads CASRTGVNEQFF. The CDR3 DNA reads as TGTGCCAGCAGGACAGGGGTAAATGAGCAGTTCTTC.

For this clonotype: Since it is a stray read in a library aimed at alpha chains, this beta chain has a size that is not meaningful. The chain recombines TRBV6-5 with TRBJ2-3; perhaps TRBD2 as D (6 bases). This CDR3 is built from 16 residues. Germline CDR1 is MNHEY and CDR2 is SVGAGI. The V end lost 2 bases, the J end lost 0 bases, and 12 bases lay between the germline ends. The DNA for the CDR3 is TGTGCCAGCAGTTACGGGGGGAGTAGCAGCACAGATACGCAGTATTTT. As protein: CASSYGGSSSTDTQYF.

With regard to this clonotype: This beta chain represents an off-target read in a library built for alpha chains; its size is of limited meaning. The rearrangement uses TRBV29-1 and TRBJ2-7; a weak D match, TRBD1 (6 bases). The germline V gene encodes CDR1 SQVTM and CDR2 ANQGSEA. CDR3 size: 13 residues. V was pared by 1 base and J by 4 bases, with 11 bases between. The CDR3, as DNA: TGCAGCGTTGAAGTCGGCAGGGGATACGAGCAGTACTTC. Encoded protein: CSVEVGRGYEQYF.

This clonotype was seen a handful of times. This beta chain is an unintended read in a library built for alpha chains; its size means little. The V and J genes are TRBV20-1 and TRBJ2-3; D is unresolved. This CDR3 has 12 amino acids. Germline V gene data show CDR1 as DFQATT and CDR2 as SNEGSKA (reference sequence). V lost 5 bases, J lost 3 bases, and 9 bases lay in between. The CDR3 sequence: CSAFTRTDTQYF. As DNA, the CDR3 is TGCAGTGCTTTTACCCGGACAGATACGCAGTATTTT.

About this clonotype: A library made for alpha chains picked up this beta chain off target, so its size means little. The genes are TRBV6-1 and TRBJ2-2; D perhaps matches TRBD2 (6 bases). Germline CDR1 reads MNHNS; CDR2 reads SASEGT. V gave up 8 bases and J gave up 4 bases, with 17 bases separating them. The CDR3 covers 15 residues. CDR3 DNA: TGTGCCAGCGCCGGGAGCGGGTTGAGCACCGGGGAGCTGTTTTTT. Its protein is CASAGSGLSTGELFF.

This clonotype was found many times. This beta chain slipped into a library made for alpha chains as a stray read, so its size is not meaningful. The chain has TRBV13 and TRBJ1-2, with D possibly being TRBD1 (5 bases). This CDR3 contains 15 residues. Looked up from germline, CDR1 is PRHDT and CDR2 is FYEKMQ (reference sequence). V lost 5 bases and J lost 5, with 18 bases in between. Written as DNA, the CDR3 is TGTGCCAGCAGCGCAGGACACCACAATTGGTATGGCTACACCTTC. It yields the protein CASSAGHHNWYGYTF.